This TCR beta chain appears in the sequencing data of a study of tumor and adjacent non-tumor tissue in lung cancer. In this sample, this clonotype turned up a few times. No cell sorting was done before RNA was extracted from the tissue. A modified ARM-PCR protocol with three rounds of nested PCR amplified TCRbeta. TCRdb ran MiXCR on the multiplex PCR reads and lists one entry per CDR3 protein. The data show over 60,000 distinct CDR3 sequences, with 55% to 85% seen just once and roughly 27% held by the top ten. The sequence was obtained from a man aged 55-75 years with non-small cell lung cancer. The sequenced sample consisted of lung tumor tissue.

CDR3 in amino acids: CATSDRGTDTQYF. DNA of the CDR3: TGTGCCACCAGTGATCGGGGGACAGATACGCAGTATTTT. The rearrangement uses TRBV24-1 and TRBJ2-3; D is possibly TRBD2 (6 bases). Trimming pared 3 bases from V and 3 bases from J, leaving 6 bases between. CDR3 length: 13 residues. Germline V gene sequence: CDR1 KGHDR, CDR2 SFDVKD.